These 24 T cell receptor beta chains share one sample of origin, sequenced in a study of cytotoxic CD8 clonotypes in ibrutinib-treated CLL. Libraries were prepared by immunoSEQ multiplex PCR; TCRdb keeps only in-frame clonotypes and omits some of them. The sample yields some 200,000 clones, just under 80% seen once. Sequenced here: PBMCs, sampled after 12 months of ibrutinib treatment. The receptors originated from a human donor with chronic lymphocytic leukemia.

The rearrangement links TRBV11-2 to TRBJ1-1; D is undetermined. The CDR3 loop spans 14 amino acids. Germline V gene sequence: CDR1 SGHAT, CDR2 FQNNGV. Trimming took off 5 bases at V and 2 bases at J, with 12 bases between the two ends. In DNA form, the CDR3 reads TGTGCCAGCAGCCACCTAGCGGGAAACACTGAAGCTTTCTTT. The encoded protein is CASSHLAGNTEAFF.

This clone occurred many times. The chain combines TRBV19 with TRBJ1-5; a possible D gene is TRBD1 (5 bases). The CDR3 runs to 14 residues. Germline CDR1 and CDR2: LNHDA and SQIVND (reference sequence). V was trimmed by 3 bases and J by 5 bases, leaving 11 bases between them. This CDR3 reads CASSIEGPYQPQHF. Here the CDR3 DNA reads TGTGCCAGTAGTATTGAGGGGCCTTATCAGCCCCAGCATTTT.

CDR3 residues: CASSTTLAGYKETQYF. The CDR3 nucleotides are TGTGCCAGCAGCACGACTCTAGCGGGATACAAAGAGACCCAGTACTTC. The V call is TRBV5-7, the J call TRBJ2-5, with 9 nucleotides matching TRBD2. TRBV5-7 is marked as an open reading frame, function uncertain. The CDR3 length is 16 residues. V gave up 4 bases and J gave up 3 bases; unmatched junction bases: 10.

The CDR3 region is CASSSSNNEQFF. As DNA, the CDR3 is TGTGCCAGCAGCTCTAGCAACAATGAGCAGTTCTTC. V is TRBV7-3 and J is TRBJ2-1, with D possibly matching TRBD2 (5 bases). The CDR3 runs to 12 residues. From germline, CDR1 is SGHTA and CDR2 FQGTGA. Trimming left V 4 bases short and J 5 bases short, with 6 bases between.

This rearrangement joins TRBV28 to TRBJ1-5; D is perhaps TRBD1 (6 bases). Per the germline V gene, CDR1 is MDHEN and CDR2 is SYDVKM. Trimming removed 5 bases from V and 0 bases from J, with 20 bases in between. The CDR3 has 18 residues. In DNA form, the CDR3 reads TGTGCCAGCAGTAACAGACCCCGGACAGCTTATAGCAATCAGCCCCAGCATTTT. Residues: CASSNRPRTAYSNQPQHF.

Worth noting for this clone: An end of the junction differs from the germline gene, which may be a read error. The chain uses TRBV5-4 and TRBJ2-7; D is perhaps TRBD1 or TRBD2 (6 bases each). Germline assignment: CDR1 SGHNT and CDR2 YYREEE (reference sequence). The CDR3 has 12 residues. This CDR3 is CASSLGGAPWRF. Written as DNA, the CDR3 is TGTGCCAGCAGCTTGGGGGGGGCCCCTTGGAGGTTC.

The rearrangement links TRBV10-2 to TRBJ1-2, with a weak D call TRBD1 (6 bases). Trimming cost V 2 bases and J 3 bases, with 16 bases left between them. In germline, CDR1 is WSHSY, CDR2 SAAADI. This CDR3 has 16 residues. The CDR3 DNA reads as TGCGCCAGCAGTGAGCCGCAATCCACAGGGTACTATGGCTACACCTTC. Translated, it gives CASSEPQSTGYYGYTF.

V usage is TRBV19 and J usage is TRBJ1-6; D is ambiguous. V was pared by 5 bases and J by 10 bases, with 12 bases between. Germline V CDR1 and CDR2: LNHDA, SQIVND (reference sequence). The CDR3 sequence is 13 residues long. For the CDR3, the DNA is TGTGCCAGTAGTCCCCGCCCCGAATCACCCCTCCACTTT. Translating gives CASSPRPESPLHF.

J is TRBJ2-1 and V is TRBV13; D tentatively fits TRBD1 or TRBD2 (6 bases each). The length of the CDR3 is 15 residues. Germline CDR1 and CDR2: PRHDT and FYEKMQ (reference sequence). V gave up 2 bases and J gave up 3 bases, with 11 bases separating them. In DNA, the CDR3 is TGTGCCAGCAGCTTAACCGGGGGCAACTACAATGAGCAGTTCTTC. Encoded protein: CASSLTGGNYNEQFF.

The chain links TRBV6-6 to TRBJ2-5, with D perhaps matching TRBD1 (6 bases). In germline, CDR1 is MNHNY, CDR2 SVGAGI (reference sequence). There are 14 residues in the CDR3. The V and J ends lost 6 bases and 2 bases respectively, with 13 bases between them. CDR3 sequence reads: CASSTYREQETQYF. The CDR3 DNA reads as TGTGCCAGCAGCACCTACAGGGAACAAGAGACCCAGTACTTC.

J is TRBJ2-7 and V is TRBV6-1, with a weak D call TRBD1 (5 bases). CDR1 and CDR2 (germline): MNHNS, SASEGT. This CDR3 spans 16 amino acids. V gave up 4 bases and J gave up 5 bases, with 21 bases separating them. The DNA for the CDR3 is TGTGCCAGCAGTGCTCGGCAGCTACCAGGGTCTCACGAGCAGTACTTC. Amino acids: CASSARQLPGSHEQYF.

This clone was detected a few times. This chain connects TRBV5-1 to TRBJ2-3, with 8 bases aligning to TRBD2. V lost 4 bases to trimming and J lost 13 bases; unmatched junction nucleotides: 14. The germline gives CDR1 SGHRS, CDR2 YFSETQ. This CDR3 has 14 residues. For the CDR3, the DNA is TGCGCCAGCAGCCCCCGGGGGGGCCAGGGAAACGAGTATTTT. Translation gives CASSPRGGQGNEYF.

The chain links TRBV28 to TRBJ1-1, with 9 bases matching TRBD1. The CDR3 has 15 residues. Germline lookup yields CDR1 MDHEN and CDR2 SYDVKM. V gave up 9 bases and J gave up 6 bases; unmatched junction bases: 14. CDR3: CASPPSQGQGAEAFF. The CDR3 nucleotides are TGTGCCAGTCCTCCCTCCCAGGGACAGGGAGCTGAAGCTTTCTTT.

In DNA form, the CDR3 reads TGCGCCAGCAGCTACGCCGAGGGGGAGACCCAGTACTTC. Its protein is CASSYAEGETQYF. The rearrangement joins TRBV5-1 to TRBJ2-5, with D perhaps being TRBD1 or TRBD2 (5 bases each). This CDR3 has 13 amino acids. Germline CDR1 SGHRS, CDR2 YFSETQ. The V end lost 3 bases, the J end lost 5 bases, and 11 bases lay between the germline ends.

The chain combines TRBV28 with TRBJ2-6; no clear D. Deletions cut 6 bases from V and 1 base from J, with 13 bases between. Per the germline V gene, CDR1 is MDHEN and CDR2 is SYDVKM. CDR3 length: 16 amino acids. CDR3 amino acids: CASRRQYASGANVLTF. As DNA, the CDR3 is TGTGCCAGCAGGCGGCAGTACGCATCTGGGGCCAACGTCCTGACTTTC. The variable domain in full, with the rest retrieved from reference TRBV28 and TRBJ2-6, is DVKVTQSSRYLVKRTGEKVFLECVQDMDHENMFWYRQDPGLGLRLIYFSYDVKMKEKGDIPEGYSVSREKKERFSLILESASTNQTSMYLCASRRQYASGANVLTFGAGSRLTVL.

The rearrangement uses TRBV14 and TRBJ2-7; D call uncertain. The V end lost 4 bases, the J end lost 1 base, and 11 bases lay between the germline ends. The CDR3 has 14 residues. Germline CDR1 is SGHDN and CDR2 is FVKESK. The CDR3 is CASSRRPGSYEQYF. The DNA of the CDR3 is TGTGCCAGCAGCCGAAGGCCGGGTTCCTACGAGCAGTACTTC.

The chain combines TRBV27 with TRBJ2-7; D may be TRBD1 or TRBD2 (6 bases each). The CDR3 is made up of 18 amino acids. V lost 5 bases and J lost 5, with 28 bases in between. Germline V gene lookup returns CDR1 MNHEY and CDR2 SMNVEV (reference sequence). The chain's CDR3 is CASSPQWGAVGGIDEQYF. Here the CDR3 DNA reads TGTGCCAGCAGTCCCCAATGGGGGGCCGTCGGTGGGATCGACGAGCAGTACTTC.

This chain connects TRBV11-2 to TRBJ2-5; 11 bases agree with TRBD2. J gave up 7 bases and V 5 bases, and 12 bases lay outside the gene matches. The CDR3 is made up of 16 amino acids. Germline CDR1 SGHAT, CDR2 FQNNGV. The CDR3 spells CASSDSGRAGPGTQYF. In nucleotides, the CDR3 is TGTGCCAGCAGCGATAGCGGGAGGGCCGGGCCCGGGACCCAGTACTTC.

The chain is built from TRBV4-1 and TRBJ2-5, with TRBD1 matching over 7 bases. The CDR3 is made up of 15 amino acids. With V trimmed by 1 base and J by 5 bases, 7 bases remained unmatched. Germline V gives CDR1 MGHRA, CDR2 YSYEKL. This CDR3 is CASSQGEQGWETQYF. CDR3 DNA sequence: TGCGCCAGCAGCCAAGGGGAACAGGGGTGGGAGACCCAGTACTTC.

V gene TRBV5-4 combines with J gene TRBJ1-1, with D unresolved. This CDR3 is built from 12 residues. CDR1 is SGHNT, CDR2 YYREEE, per germline (reference sequence). Deletions cut 5 bases from V and 1 base from J, with 6 bases between. The chain's CDR3 is CASRRGNTEAFF. The CDR3 DNA reads TGTGCCAGCAGAAGAGGGAACACTGAAGCTTTCTTT.

This clone showed up many times. This chain connects TRBV7-2 to TRBJ1-5, with D maybe TRBD1 (5 bases). The ends were cut back, 2 bases at V and 0 bases at J, with 17 bases in the middle. The germline CDR1 and CDR2 sequences are SGHTA and FQGNSA. The CDR3 runs 18 residues. This CDR3 reads CASSLSSGRGYSNQPQHF. The DNA of the CDR3 is TGTGCCAGCAGCTTATCTTCAGGAAGGGGCTATAGCAATCAGCCCCAGCATTTT.

The chain is built from TRBV19 and TRBJ1-2, with a possible D match to TRBD1 (6 bases). Germline loops: CDR1 LNHDA, CDR2 SQIVND (reference sequence). The CDR3 runs to 13 residues. V lost 3 bases and J lost 8, with 13 bases in between. CDR3 loop: CASSIRGRDGYTF. The CDR3 region has the DNA TGTGCCAGTAGTATTCGGGGGCGCGACGGCTACACCTTC.

This clone has just one count. The V gene is TRBV19, the J gene TRBJ2-1, with D unclear. Germline V gene sequence: CDR1 LNHDA, CDR2 SQIVND (reference sequence). The V and J ends lost 7 bases and 0 bases respectively, with 1 base between them. The CDR3 is 11 residues long. CDR3 DNA sequence: TGTGCCAGTACCTCCTACAATGAGCAGTTCTTC. Translation gives CASTSYNEQFF.

The rearrangement links TRBV11-2 to TRBJ2-2; perhaps TRBD2 as D (6 bases). Per germline, CDR1 SGHAT and CDR2 FQNNGV. The CDR3 is made up of 11 amino acids. CDR3 sequence reads: CVAGGTGELFF. The CDR3 DNA reads TGTGTGGCTGGGGGGACCGGGGAGCTGTTTTTT.